The next 10 T cell receptor beta chains were all read from a single sample in a study of T-cell reconstitution after alpha-beta-depleted transplantation in children. Preparation of the TCRbeta library involved a method that used unique molecular identifiers. Each CDR3 protein gets one entry after TCRdb re-called the PCR reads with MiXCR. The table lists about 830,000 distinct CDR3 sequences, about 16% of them singletons. The input for sequencing was PBMCs, mostly from graft donor cells, taken 360 days after TCRalphabeta/CD19-depleted stem cell transplant. The receptors here all came from a male patient under 18 who had a stem cell transplant for acute lymphoblastic leukemia, so the T cells may come from the graft donor.

This clonotype was recorded a few times. The chain uses TRBV29-1 and TRBJ2-3; a possible D gene is TRBD1 (5 bases). Germline CDR1 SQVTM, CDR2 ANQGSEA. The V gene lost 0 bases and the J gene lost 9 bases, with 10 bases spanning the gap. The CDR3 consists of 12 residues. CDR3 DNA sequence: TGCAGCGTTGAAGATCAAGGGGCAACGCAGTATTTT. Translating gives CSVEDQGATQYF.

Only a few counts were recorded for this clonotype. The chain combines TRBV24-1 with TRBJ2-1; D may be TRBD2 (6 bases). V dropped 8 bases and J dropped 4 bases, with 17 bases sitting between them. This CDR3 region has 15 residues. Germline CDR1 and CDR2: KGHDR and SFDVKD. Here the CDR3 DNA reads TGTGCCACCATCGGACGGGGGAATGGATACAATGAGCAGTTCTTC. It encodes CATIGRGNGYNEQFF.

This clonotype has only a few counts. The chain couples TRBV7-9 to TRBJ2-2, with D perhaps TRBD2 (5 bases). With 0 bases removed from V and 1 base from J, the gap between germline ends came to 9 bases. This CDR3 has 16 residues. The germline gives CDR1 SEHNR, CDR2 FQNEAQ (reference sequence). CDR3 region: CASSLAGAQNTGELFF. The CDR3 bases are TGTGCCAGCAGCTTAGCGGGAGCACAGAACACCGGGGAGCTGTTTTTT.

This chain connects TRBV6-1 to TRBJ2-2; TRBD1 or TRBD2 may be the D gene (5 bases each). Germline V gene sequence: CDR1 MNHNS, CDR2 SASEGT. The CDR3 totals 16 residues. Trimming took 6 bases from V and 4 from J, leaving 18 bases between them. The CDR3 region has the DNA TGTGCCAGCAGACCCTTGGGACGGGCGAGCACCGGGGAGCTGTTTTTT. As protein: CASRPLGRASTGELFF.

V gene TRBV20-1 combines with J gene TRBJ2-1; TRBD1 aligns across 11 bases. Germline CDR1 DFQATT, CDR2 SNEGSKA (reference sequence). The CDR3 has 24 residues. Trimming cost V 1 base and J 2 bases; bases outside gene matches: 28. CDR3: CSARATQWDRGGAGALTTYNEQFF. CDR3 nucleotide sequence: TGCAGTGCTAGAGCCACCCAGTGGGACAGGGGGGGTGCCGGTGCTCTTACCACCTACAATGAGCAGTTCTTC.

This clonotype was picked up many times. The chain couples TRBV6-1 to TRBJ2-3; TRBD2 is a possible D gene (5 bases). The CDR3 spans 15 residues. Germline V gives CDR1 MNHNS, CDR2 SASEGT. The ends were cut back, 6 bases at V and 0 bases at J, with 13 bases in the middle. CDR3 coding DNA: TGTGCCAGCAGCCCTACTAGGGTTAGCACAGATACGCAGTATTTT. Protein: CASSPTRVSTDTQYF.

This clonotype has just a few counts. The chain has TRBV5-6 and TRBJ2-3; maybe TRBD2 (5 bases). Germline CDR1 and CDR2: SGHDT and YYEEEE. The CDR3 runs 14 residues. The V gene lost 1 base and the J gene lost 4 bases, with 10 bases spanning the gap. CDR3 region: CASSLTSPSDTQYF. Written as DNA, the CDR3 is TGTGCCAGCAGCTTGACTAGTCCCTCAGATACGCAGTATTTT.

The gene calls are TRBV29-1 and TRBJ2-7; TRBD2 agrees at 7 bases. Germline-derived CDR1 and CDR2 are SQVTM and ANQGSEA. The CDR3 runs 13 residues. V was pared by 8 bases and J by 0 bases, with 7 bases of the junction left unmatched. DNA for the CDR3: TGCAGCAGCGGGGACGGCGACTCCTACGAGCAGTACTTC. Its translation: CSSGDGDSYEQYF.

This clonotype came up a few times. The chain combines TRBV28 with TRBJ2-1; D is uncertain. The CDR3 totals 12 residues. Trimming left V 10 bases short and J 8 bases short, with 15 bases between. Germline values: CDR1 MDHEN, CDR2 SYDVKM. CDR3 in amino acids: CATQYRYDEQFF. In nucleotides, the CDR3 is TGTGCCACCCAGTATAGGTACGATGAGCAGTTCTTC. The variable domain in full, with the rest retrieved from reference TRBV28 and TRBJ2-1, is DVKVTQSSRYLVKRTGEKVFLECVQDMDHENMFWYRQDPGLGLRLIYFSYDVKMKEKGDIPEGYSVSREKKERFSLILESASTNQTSMYLCATQYRYDEQFFGPGTRLTVL.

In this sample, this clonotype turned up many times. The chain couples TRBV25-1 to TRBJ2-7, with D perhaps TRBD1 (5 bases). The CDR3 is 13 residues long. V was cut by 4 bases and J by 3 bases, with 10 bases left in between. Germline lookup yields CDR1 MGHDK and CDR2 SYGVNS. CDR3 in DNA: TGTGCCAGCAGTGTCCCCGACAGCTACGAGCAGTACTTC. As protein: CASSVPDSYEQYF.